This T cell receptor beta chain was profiled in a study of T cell responses to AZD1222 COVID-19 vaccine. Study-wide findings and caveats: Every sample of the repertoires postdated the peak T cell response.

In germline, CDR1 is GTSNPN, CDR2 SVGIG (reference sequence). The CDR3 is 15 residues long. Trimming cost V 3 bases and J 7 bases; bases outside gene matches: 9. Of note for this clone: Its specificity is unknown.

Sequencing was performed with immunoSEQ multiplex PCR; in TCRdb, only in-frame clones are kept and a portion is missing. This sample has 90,000 to 150,000 clones, with roughly 90% found just once. The chain recombines TRBV30 with TRBJ1-6, with 7 bases matching TRBD1. Sample: peripheral blood, taken on day 0 of AZD1222 vaccination. The clonotype comes from an adult in good health. The CDR3 DNA follows: TGTGCCTGGAGCCCCAGGGGGACGGGAAATTCACCCCTCCACTTT. Amino acid sequence: CAWSPRGTGNSPLHF.